The present entry profiles one TCR beta chain with its context. Its specificity is not known. This sample was included in a study of cytomegalovirus exposure and HLA in healthy donors. Notes on the study in general: After further analysis at a later stage, 16,951 TCR beta sequences were associated with HLA alleles at 0.05 false discovery rate. With further analysis later on, most CMV-associated TCR beta chains appeared HLA-restricted. Apart from CMV serostatus, no immune exposure information was available.

The germline V gene has CDR1 MDHEN and CDR2 SYDVKM. Trimming shortened V by 2 bases and J by 0 bases, and 11 bases separated the two germline ends. This CDR3 is 15 amino acids long. 13 Jbeta primers and 60 Vbeta primers were used for the PCR. Generated by immunoSEQ multiplex PCR, the TCRdb table keeps only in-frame clones and is missing some. Of about 95,000 clones in the sample, 81% were seen once. The V and J genes are TRBV28 and TRBJ2-7; D gene ambiguous. Sequenced sample: PBMCs. This receptor was obtained from a woman aged 70-85 years in good health and CMV-seropositive. The CDR3 sequence: CASSLMWFSSYEQYF. CDR3 coding DNA: TGTGCCAGCAGTTTAATGTGGTTCAGCTCCTACGAGCAGTACTTC.